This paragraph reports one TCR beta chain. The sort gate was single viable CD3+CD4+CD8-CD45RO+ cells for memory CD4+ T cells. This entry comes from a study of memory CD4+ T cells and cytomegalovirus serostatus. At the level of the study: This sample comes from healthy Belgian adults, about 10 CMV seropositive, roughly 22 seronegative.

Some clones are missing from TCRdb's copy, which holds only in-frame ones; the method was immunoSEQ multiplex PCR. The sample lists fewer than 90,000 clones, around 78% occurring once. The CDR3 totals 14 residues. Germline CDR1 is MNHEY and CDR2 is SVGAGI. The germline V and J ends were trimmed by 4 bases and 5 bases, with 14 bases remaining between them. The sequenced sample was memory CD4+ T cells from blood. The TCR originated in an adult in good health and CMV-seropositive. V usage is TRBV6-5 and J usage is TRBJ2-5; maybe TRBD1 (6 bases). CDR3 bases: TGTGCCAGCAGTTCGCAGGGGCGTCAGGAGACCCAGTACTTC. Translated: CASSSQGRQETQYF.